The present entry profiles one T cell receptor beta chain with its context. The antigen this receptor binds is unknown. No per-base quality is available; no much larger clone lies one base away. Each sample was amplified in two independent genomic DNA replicates, using 0.5 ug for blood and around 1.5 ug for tumor or normal breast. Following the manufacturer's instructions, the ImmunoSeq Intro kit was used to carry out TCRB sequencing on genomic DNA. Multiplex PCR was run for roughly 30 cycles using proprietary primers and spike-in control sequences for absolute quantification. Single-end 150-bp reads were used to sequence an 87-bp fragment covering the CDR3 and the flanking V and J genes. Seven samples, each with two replicates, were multiplexed per lane of an Illumina MiSeq using version 3.0 chemistry. The paper's data handling went like this. Raw data were processed with the vendor's proprietary pipeline, and both replicates were merged into a single result per sample. Clonotypes were defined as productive rearrangements sharing the V-gene family, CDR3 amino acid sequence and J-gene segment. Clonality was calculated as 1 minus the normalized Shannon entropy (Pielou evenness) of TCRB abundances. To estimate T cell density, the total number of templates was divided by the number of input cells, which was inferred from the amount of DNA input. Recon was used with default parameters to estimate total repertoire diversity and clonality. A clonotype was considered tumor-enriched if its abundance in tumor exceeded 0.1% and was at least 32-fold higher than its abundance in normal breast. What TCRdb holds here is the immuneACCESS table cut down to in-frame rearrangements. Part of the clones is not present; checked against another copy, under half of the missing clones reflect an unresolved V gene, and the others are unexplained. Clone size and the V and J calls come from that table; the DNA yielded D and trimming. Counted in this sample were more than 13,000 clones; approximately 81% of them appeared once. Of the sample, less than 9% is held by the ten largest clones.

This record belongs to a study of early stage breast cancer tumors (TCRdb year 2017). Study-level background: Of the roughly 17 invasive breast tumors, about a dozen were found to be estrogen receptor-positive, progesterone receptor-positive and HER2-negative. Of the roughly twelve ER+/PR+/HER2- tumors, eight were classified as invasive ductal carcinomas and four as invasive lobular carcinomas. On average, each sample had about 10-fold read coverage. Across all samples, 2,651,842 templates representing 1.2 million or so unique clonotypes were detected. What the research found in general, with its limitations: Because the cohort was small, a breakdown by tumor subtype could not be done. Enriched TCRB sequences shared across patients were found to be mostly commonly generated sequences that were unlikely to play an important role in the tumor microenvironment. Repertoires from blood resembled normal breast more closely than tumor, and using blood as a reference for each tissue separated tumor from normal in about 85% of the 16 patients. Tumors showed roughly 2.5-fold higher T cell density and higher clonality than adjacent normal breast tissue. Sequencing bulk genomic DNA from unsorted cells could not capture chain pairing or functional markers like CD4, CD8 and FOXP3.

Taken from roughly 1.8-3.8 cm away from the tumor, the adjacent normal breast tissue was rinsed with PBS and kept in prechilled RNAlater. Because normal breast tissue has high lipid content and low cell density, roughly 85-330 mg of normal breast tissue was often needed to obtain enough DNA. The study profiled bulk TCR beta-chain repertoires in matched peripheral blood, tumor and adjacent normal breast tissue taken from some 17 patients with early-stage breast cancer. The Qiagen AllPrep DNA/RNA Mini kit was used for genomic DNA extraction. Relative to germline, V is missing 6 bases and J is missing 4 bases, with 3 bases of the junction outside any gene match. CDR1 and CDR2 (MNHNY, SVGAGI) derive from the germline V gene (reference sequence). Taken from cysteine to phenylalanine, the CDR3 has 13 residues. The read is trimmed to its CDR3 DNA, 39 bases read in frame from base 1.

The V gene is TRBV6-6 and the J gene is TRBJ1-5; the junction holds 7 bases that match TRBD1. The sample taken for sequencing was normal breast tissue next to the tumor. This clonotype was obtained from a person between 50 and 60 years old with breast cancer. The DNA reads TGTGCCAGCAGCCAACAGGGGAATCAGCCCCAGCATTTT. It translates as CASSQQGNQPQHF.